Included here is one T cell receptor (beta chain) sequence, with context. Its antigen is still unknown. Qualities for individual bases were not recorded, and no much larger clone is one base off. Other DNA variants within this sample encode the same CDR3. This sample was included in a study of beta chain features in type 1 diabetes (dated by TCRdb to 2017 to 2018). About the full investigation: Patients and healthy donors did not differ in mean age, gender distribution, total cell number or subset yield. Naive and central memory subsets were obtained from all 30 or so donors, but regulatory and stem cell-like memory subsets were isolated from only 8 patients and roughly eight healthy donors. The study compared the TCRB repertoires of sorted circulating CD4+ T cell subsets in recently diagnosed type 1 diabetes patients with those in matched healthy donors. A total of roughly 99,000,000 sorted cells were examined across all samples, and the number of cells per subset was strongly correlated with RNA yield.

Overall study outcomes, separate from this receptor: A moderate but significant shortening of TCRB CDR3 length was observed in type 1 diabetes patients in all four CD4+ subsets. Because cDNA was sequenced instead of genomic DNA, highly expressing activated cells could be over-represented, though the groups showed no difference in activation or CD3 levels. PCR may preferentially amplify shorter templates, but because patient and control samples were amplified and corrected together, any resulting skew would affect both groups equally. At VDJ recombination sites, patients with type 1 diabetes made fewer insertions and deleted more nucleotides, a pattern implying thymic rearrangement abnormalities. Naive, central memory and regulatory TCRB repertoires appeared to be more alike among patients than among healthy donors. HLA sub-analyses involved small numbers of individuals, so any influence of HLA type on TCRB rearrangement remained unresolved.

The High Capacity cDNA Reverse Transcription Kit was used to reverse transcribe all of the isolated RNA, meaning that expressed TCRB transcripts were what got sequenced. Deep immunoSEQ sequencing was applied to naive, central memory and regulatory T cell samples, giving an average of about 3.4 million total reads per sample. Sorted cells were lysed in RLT buffer and RNA was extracted with DNase-treated RNeasy Micro or Mini kits, depending on cell number. Each cell subset was processed separately to prevent cross-contamination, with patient and healthy donor samples processed together. The immunoSEQ multiplex PCR was used to amplify TCRB sequences from cDNA, yielding 87-bp fragments that span the CDR3 region. Sequencing of the amplicons was done on the Illumina HiSeq platform. Per the source publication's procedure: PCR bias was corrected computationally using synthetic template baselines, and reads within Hamming distance 2 were collapsed, with unmergeable singletons discarded. Reads were aligned to IMGT to assign V, D and J genes, CDR3 length, and insertions or deletions at six rearrangement sites. Within each subset, clonotype counts were normalized to the number of sorted cells before true diversity and Gini coefficients were calculated with the tcR R package. Repertoire sharing was quantified using the overlap coefficient calculated on TCRB nucleotide sequences. Out-of-frame TCRB sequences from naive cells were analyzed to stand in for the pre-selection repertoire. TCRdb took this table from immuneACCESS and kept in-frame rearrangements with V and J called. Such tables lack part of the clones; where checked against another copy, unresolved V genes explain under half of the gap, and the rest is unexplained. V, J and clone size were drawn from that table, and D and trimming were deduced from the DNA. The sample yields approximately 250,000 clones; approximately 11% were counted once. Around 0.017% of the sample rests with the top ten.

Cut back by 0 bases and 3 bases, the V and J ends lie 8 bases apart. From cysteine to phenylalanine, the CDR3 is 14 amino acids long. CDR3 DNA is the only sequence kept; it has 42 bases, read in frame from the first base. CDR1 MNHEY and CDR2 SVGAGI were looked up in the germline V gene. A single peripheral blood draw of about 116 mL on average was collected from each donor into heparinised tubes. A BD FACSAria II was used to sort naive, central memory, regulatory and stem cell-like memory CD4+ T cells with a panel that included CD45RO, CCR7, CD25, CD127, CD95 and CD27. Purity was above 98% for every sorted population. PBMCs were isolated immediately by Lymphoprep density gradient centrifugation and stained directly without culture. Samples were stained and sorted in pairs, with one healthy donor and one patient per experiment, so that batch effects were minimized.

Sequencing used naive CD4+ T cells from blood. According to the study, the label for this sample's cell subset or site signals: true naive CD4+ T cells. The receptor comes from a man younger than 40 with type 1 diabetes. The V gene is TRBV6-5 and the J gene is TRBJ1-1; no D gene is confidently identified. The DNA is as follows: TGTGCCAGCAGTTACTCGTATCGGGACACTGAAGCTTTCTTT. It translates as CASSYSYRDTEAFF.